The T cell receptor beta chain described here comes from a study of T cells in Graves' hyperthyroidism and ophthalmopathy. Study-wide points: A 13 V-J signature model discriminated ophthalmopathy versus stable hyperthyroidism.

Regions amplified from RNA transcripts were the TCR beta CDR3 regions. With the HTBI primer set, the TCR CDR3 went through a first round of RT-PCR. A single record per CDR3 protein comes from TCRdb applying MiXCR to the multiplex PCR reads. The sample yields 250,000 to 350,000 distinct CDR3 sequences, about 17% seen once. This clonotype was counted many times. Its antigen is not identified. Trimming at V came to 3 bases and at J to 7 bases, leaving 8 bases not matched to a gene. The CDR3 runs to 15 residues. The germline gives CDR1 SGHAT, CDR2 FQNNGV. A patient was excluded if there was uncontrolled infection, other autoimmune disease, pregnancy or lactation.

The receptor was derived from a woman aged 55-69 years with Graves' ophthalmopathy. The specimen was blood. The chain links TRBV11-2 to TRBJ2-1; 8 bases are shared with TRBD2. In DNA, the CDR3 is TGTGCCAGCAGCTTTTCCGGGGGGGAGGGAAATGAGCAGTTCTTC. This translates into CASSFSGGEGNEQFF.